These 22 T cell receptor beta chains share one sample of origin, sequenced in a study of regulatory T cells in long-lasting Graves disease. For TCR beta, libraries came from iRepertoire HTBI primers and Arm-PCR of CDR3 regions. TCRdb ran MiXCR on the multiplex PCR reads and lists one entry per CDR3 protein. Of about 440,000 distinct CDR3 sequences detected, less than 20% appear once; the ten largest clones hold 20% to 25%. The time point was: newly diagnosed GD, antithyroid drugs for less than 3 months. The TCR library was prepared using RNA isolated from PBMCs. A further study also used this sample, focusing on T cells in Graves' hyperthyroidism and ophthalmopathy.

Sequenced material: peripheral blood mononuclear cells (PBMCs), taken at new diagnosis, from a patient treated with antithyroid drugs. The receptors were sampled from a woman under 30 with Graves disease.

This clonotype appeared a few times. The chain links TRBV28 to TRBJ2-5, with 15 bases fitting TRBD2. This CDR3 contains 19 residues. Germline-derived CDR1 and CDR2 are MDHEN and SYDVKM. V lost 5 bases to trimming and J lost 2 bases; unmatched junction nucleotides: 12. The CDR3 here is CASSPYPGLAGGQQETQYF. In DNA form, the CDR3 reads TGTGCCAGCAGTCCCTACCCGGGACTAGCGGGAGGCCAACAAGAGACCCAGTACTTC.

Ten or more counts support this clonotype. This chain connects TRBV28 to TRBJ2-5, with TRBD1 identical over 8 bases. Germline trimming cut 5 bases from V and 2 bases from J; bases unmatched to any gene: 4. This CDR3 contains 14 residues. CDR1 MDHEN and CDR2 SYDVKM come from the germline V gene. The CDR3 coding sequence is TGTGCCAGCAGTCGGGACAGGAATCAAGAGACCCAGTACTTC. Its translation is CASSRDRNQETQYF.

This clonotype was observed a few times. The chain links TRBV4-2 to TRBJ2-5; 8 bases are a match to TRBD2. V lost 1 base, J lost 1 base, and 11 bases stayed unmatched. Germline lookup yields CDR1 LGHNA and CDR2 YNFKEQ. The CDR3 consists of 18 residues. The CDR3 DNA follows: TGTGCCAGCAGCCAAGGCCTTATTGGGACTAGTGGCCAAGAGACCCAGTACTTC. Translated: CASSQGLIGTSGQETQYF.

This clonotype was counted many times. The V and J genes are TRBV28 and TRBJ1-6; 7 bases agree with TRBD1. The length of the CDR3 is 14 residues. V shed 7 bases and J 2 bases; nucleotides not matched to a gene: 2. Germline V gene lookup returns CDR1 MDHEN and CDR2 SYDVKM. For the CDR3, the DNA is TGTGCCAGCACCAGGGGGACCTATAATTCACCCCTCCACTTT. Amino acid sequence: CASTRGTYNSPLHF.

The chain combines TRBV11-2 with TRBJ1-1; no firm D call. Trimming took off 1 base at V and 3 bases at J, with 12 bases between the two ends. CDR3 length: 15 amino acids. Germline values: CDR1 SGHAT, CDR2 FQNNGV. The CDR3 sequence: CASSLVGNRDTEAFF. The CDR3 DNA follows: TGTGCCAGCAGCTTAGTTGGAAACCGGGACACTGAAGCTTTCTTT.

This clonotype has more than one count but fewer than ten. The DNA for the CDR3 is TGTGCCAGCAGCGTAGAACCGGCCCCGAGCTCCTACAATGAGCAGTTCTTC. The encoded protein is CASSVEPAPSSYNEQFF. This chain connects TRBV9 to TRBJ2-1, with D hard to call. V was trimmed by 0 bases and J by 0 bases, leaving 13 bases between them. Looked up from germline, CDR1 is SGDLS and CDR2 is YYNGEE. The CDR3 consists of 17 residues.

The CDR3 nucleotides are TGTGCCAGCAGCGCCCCGCACAGACCCTACAATGAGCAGTTCTTC. This translates into CASSAPHRPYNEQFF. The chain employs TRBV12-3 or TRBV12-4 and TRBJ2-1; no firm D call. V shed 6 bases and J shed 2 bases, with 14 bases lying between them. The CDR3 has 15 residues.

This clonotype occurred a few times. The V call is TRBV19, the J call TRBJ2-1; 12 bases fit TRBD2. The CDR3 length is 15 residues. Germline V gene sequence: CDR1 LNHDA, CDR2 SQIVND (reference sequence). The V and J ends lost 6 bases and 7 bases, in that order; junction bases with no gene match: 7. The CDR3 is CASSQTSGGLNEQFF. CDR3 nucleotides: TGTGCCAGTAGCCAGACTAGCGGGGGTCTAAATGAGCAGTTCTTC. The whole variable domain, filled in from reference TRBV19 and TRBJ2-1, reads DGGITQSPKYLFRKEGQNVTLSCEQNLNHDAMYWYRQDPGQGLRLIYYSQIVNDFQKGDIAEGYSVSREKKESFPLTVTSAQKNPTAFYLCASSQTSGGLNEQFFGPGTRLTVL.

V usage is TRBV7-8 and J usage is TRBJ1-6; D not resolved. CDR1 is SGHVS and CDR2 is FQNEAQ in the germline V gene. The CDR3 loop spans 12 amino acids. Between the trimmed V and J ends, which lost 0 bases and 9 bases, there was a span of 3 bases. Here the CDR3 reads CASSLAGSPLHF. Here the CDR3 DNA reads TGTGCCAGCAGCTTAGCGGGTTCACCCCTCCACTTT.

Ten or more counts support this clonotype. The chain links TRBV20-1 to TRBJ2-3; D remains ambiguous. CDR1 and CDR2 (germline): DFQATT, SNEGSKA (reference sequence). The V end lost 3 bases, the J end lost 4 bases, and 17 bases lay between the germline ends. The CDR3 length is 15 residues. The CDR3 nucleotides are TGCAGTGCTAGTCTCCATCGGGCTCTCCCAGATACGCAGTATTTT. Protein product: CSASLHRALPDTQYF.

This clonotype showed up many times. The chain is built from TRBV28 and TRBJ2-6; TRBD2 agrees at 12 bases. This CDR3 comprises 18 residues. CDR1 is MDHEN, CDR2 SYDVKM, per germline. Losses at the gene ends were 5 bases for V and 0 bases for J; bases not matched to a gene: 5. The DNA of the CDR3 is TGTGCCAGCAGTCCGGGGACTAGCGGGTACTCTGGGGCCAACGTCCTGACTTTC. It translates to CASSPGTSGYSGANVLTF.

The sample holds many counts of this clonotype. CDR3 nucleotide sequence: TGTGCCAGCACCCGACTAGCGGGAGCCTACAATGAGCAGTTCTTC. Residues: CASTRLAGAYNEQFF. This sequence joins TRBV27 and TRBJ2-1; TRBD2 agrees at 12 bases. Losses at the gene ends were 7 bases for V and 2 bases for J; bases not matched to a gene: 3. This CDR3 contains 15 residues. CDR1 is MNHEY and CDR2 is SMNVEV in the germline V gene (reference sequence).

This clonotype was detected only a few times. The V gene is TRBV7-9, the J gene TRBJ2-1; D might be TRBD1 (6 bases). The CDR3 loop spans 16 amino acids. Germline CDR1 SEHNR, CDR2 FQNEAQ (reference sequence). V lost 5 bases, J lost 7 bases, and 21 bases lay in between. The CDR3 is CASSPNRAGGSNEQFF. The DNA for the CDR3 is TGTGCCAGCAGCCCTAACAGGGCCGGTGGATCGAATGAGCAGTTCTTC. The whole variable domain, remainder taken from reference TRBV7-9 and TRBJ2-1, is DTGVSQNPRHKITKRGQNVTFRCDPISEHNRLYWYRQTLGQGPEFLTYFQNEAQLEKSRLLSDRFSAERPKGSFSTLEIQRTEQGDSAMYLCASSPNRAGGSNEQFFGPGTRLTVL.

This clonotype was observed many times. The rearrangement links TRBV18 to TRBJ2-3; 8 nucleotides line up with TRBD1. Per the germline V gene, CDR1 is KGHSH and CDR2 is LQKENI. The CDR3 runs 15 residues. The ends lost 6 bases at V and 4 bases at J; junction bases unmatched: 9. The CDR3 reads CASSPTGEDPDTQYF. The CDR3 nucleotides are TGTGCCAGCTCGCCGACAGGGGAGGACCCAGATACGCAGTATTTT.

This clonotype was recorded at least ten times. The V gene is TRBV7-3, the J gene TRBJ2-7, with 10 bases identical to TRBD1. Per germline, CDR1 SGHTA and CDR2 FQGTGA. The CDR3 has 14 residues. Germline trimming cut 6 bases from V and 0 bases from J; bases unmatched to any gene: 2. The chain's CDR3 is CASSWDRGSYEQYF. CDR3 DNA sequence: TGTGCCAGCAGTTGGGACAGGGGCTCCTACGAGCAGTACTTC.

This clonotype was seen ten or more times. The chain carries TRBV28 and TRBJ1-4, with 10 positions matching TRBD1. V was clipped by 1 base and J by 8 bases; unmatched bases: 7. The germline gives CDR1 MDHEN, CDR2 SYDVKM. This CDR3 has 16 residues. CDR3 nucleotides: TGTGCCAGCAGTTTATTTGGGGACAGGGGCTTCGAAAAACTGTTTTTT. It yields the protein CASSLFGDRGFEKLFF.

This clonotype was found a few times. V is TRBV30 and J is TRBJ1-6, with a weak D call TRBD1 (5 bases). Germline CDR1 and CDR2: GTSNPN and SVGIG (reference sequence). This CDR3 is 16 amino acids long. Trimming removed 1 base from V and 0 bases from J, with 10 bases in between. The DNA for the CDR3 is TGTGCCTGGAGTGGGGGGAAGCTCTCCTATAATTCACCCCTCCACTTT. Amino acid sequence: CAWSGGKLSYNSPLHF.

This clonotype was detected ten times or more. The chain joins TRBV11-1 to TRBJ1-2; D might be TRBD1 (5 bases). The CDR3 runs to 15 residues. Per germline, CDR1 SGHAT and CDR2 FQDESV (reference sequence). V dropped 3 bases and J dropped 2 bases, with 13 bases sitting between them. In nucleotides, the CDR3 is TGTGCCAGCAGCTTTGACTGGGCAGGGAACTATGGCTACACCTTC. It specifies CASSFDWAGNYGYTF.

In this sample, this clonotype turned up many times. This rearrangement joins TRBV28 to TRBJ2-7; D possibly corresponds to TRBD1 (6 bases). Germline CDR1 and CDR2: MDHEN and SYDVKM. V was trimmed by 6 bases and J by 0 bases, leaving 15 bases between them. The CDR3 is 15 amino acids. The chain's CDR3 is CASSENGQLSYEQYF. CDR3 DNA sequence: TGTGCCAGCAGCGAAAATGGACAGCTCTCCTACGAGCAGTACTTC. The full variable domain, in which reference TRBV28 and TRBJ2-7 provide the parts outside the CDR3, is DVKVTQSSRYLVKRTGEKVFLECVQDMDHENMFWYRQDPGLGLRLIYFSYDVKMKEKGDIPEGYSVSREKKERFSLILESASTNQTSMYLCASSENGQLSYEQYFGPGTRLTVT.

This clonotype was recorded many times. The gene calls are TRBV28 and TRBJ2-3; D gene ambiguous. V was pared by 5 bases and J by 1 base, with 7 bases between. The germline gives CDR1 MDHEN, CDR2 SYDVKM. The CDR3 is made up of 13 amino acids. CDR3 sequence reads: CASSITGTDTQYF. CDR3 sequence (DNA): TGTGCCAGCAGTATCACAGGCACAGATACGCAGTATTTT.

This clonotype occurred many times. This chain links TRBV7-2 with TRBJ2-7; 11 nucleotides align to TRBD2. The CDR3 spans 17 residues. With 1 base clipped from V and 3 bases from J, the junction kept 8 bases outside the gene matches. Germline lookup yields CDR1 SGHTA and CDR2 FQGNSA. This chain's CDR3 is CASSLVARLAGNYEQYF. The CDR3, as DNA: TGTGCCAGCAGCTTAGTCGCAAGACTAGCGGGAAACTACGAGCAGTACTTC.

This clonotype was counted ten times or more. The J gene is TRBJ2-7, the V gene TRBV19, with 7 bases matching TRBD1. The CDR3 runs to 15 residues. CDR1 and CDR2 (germline): LNHDA, SQIVND (reference sequence). Trimming took 5 bases from V and 0 from J; bases not matched to a gene: 7. CDR3 loop: CASSPQGSISYEQYF. CDR3 nucleotide sequence: TGTGCCAGTAGTCCACAGGGGAGTATCTCCTACGAGCAGTACTTC.